This T cell receptor beta chain stems from a study of circulating and synovial CD4+ cells in juvenile arthritis. Points from the study as a whole: Circulating pathogenic-like and bulk T cells looked alike by Vbeta family usage. T cell genome counts differed by at least an order of magnitude between CPL and CD4 samples.

J gave up 0 bases and V 4 bases, and 5 bases lay outside the gene matches. The CDR3 is 15 residues long. Germline V gene lookup returns CDR1 LNHDA and CDR2 SQIVND (reference sequence). Notes on this clone: As yet, its antigen is unknown.

Here immunoSEQ multiplex PCR was the method, and the copy in TCRdb shows in-frame clones only, minus some. Of thousands of clones listed, about 83% are singletons. The clonotype originates from a human donor with juvenile idiopathic arthritis. The rearrangement joins TRBV19 to TRBJ1-1; 7 bases fit TRBD1. Sequenced: CD4+ T cells from synovial fluid. CDR3 protein: CASSTYRGMNTEAFF. CDR3 DNA: TGTGCCAGTAGTACCTACAGGGGTATGAACACTGAAGCTTTCTTT.